This T cell receptor beta chain is from a study of vaccination and CD4 T cells after COVID-19. With the Oncomine TCR Beta short-read assay, DNA from cultured CD4+ T cells was sequenced. One entry per CDR3 protein, called by TCRdb with MiXCR from the PCR reads. The table includes 6,000 to 8,500 distinct CDR3 sequences, around 45% detected once. This clonotype was observed a few times. Its matching antigen is unknown. The CDR3 has 13 residues. Trimming removed 1 base from V and 11 bases from J, with 14 bases in between. Per germline, CDR1 LNHDA and CDR2 SQIVND (reference sequence). General study points: It was found that, in convalescent patients, 304 of 307 vaccine-specific clones were spike mono-reactive.

As to treatment: roughly ten-day PBMC culture with coronavirus spike peptide pools or control peptides (ViraFEST assay). Under the ViraFEST approach, antigen-specific T cells were expanded with peptide pools and TCRs subsequently sequenced. The origin of this receptor is a human donor who had recovered from COVID-19. The V gene is TRBV19, the J gene TRBJ1-1, with a weak D call TRBD1 (5 bases). Sequenced: CD4+ T cells from blood, cultured in vitro. The chain's CDR3 is CASSIAGTQVAFF. The DNA of the CDR3 is TGTGCCAGTAGTATAGCAGGGACTCAGGTGGCTTTCTTT.